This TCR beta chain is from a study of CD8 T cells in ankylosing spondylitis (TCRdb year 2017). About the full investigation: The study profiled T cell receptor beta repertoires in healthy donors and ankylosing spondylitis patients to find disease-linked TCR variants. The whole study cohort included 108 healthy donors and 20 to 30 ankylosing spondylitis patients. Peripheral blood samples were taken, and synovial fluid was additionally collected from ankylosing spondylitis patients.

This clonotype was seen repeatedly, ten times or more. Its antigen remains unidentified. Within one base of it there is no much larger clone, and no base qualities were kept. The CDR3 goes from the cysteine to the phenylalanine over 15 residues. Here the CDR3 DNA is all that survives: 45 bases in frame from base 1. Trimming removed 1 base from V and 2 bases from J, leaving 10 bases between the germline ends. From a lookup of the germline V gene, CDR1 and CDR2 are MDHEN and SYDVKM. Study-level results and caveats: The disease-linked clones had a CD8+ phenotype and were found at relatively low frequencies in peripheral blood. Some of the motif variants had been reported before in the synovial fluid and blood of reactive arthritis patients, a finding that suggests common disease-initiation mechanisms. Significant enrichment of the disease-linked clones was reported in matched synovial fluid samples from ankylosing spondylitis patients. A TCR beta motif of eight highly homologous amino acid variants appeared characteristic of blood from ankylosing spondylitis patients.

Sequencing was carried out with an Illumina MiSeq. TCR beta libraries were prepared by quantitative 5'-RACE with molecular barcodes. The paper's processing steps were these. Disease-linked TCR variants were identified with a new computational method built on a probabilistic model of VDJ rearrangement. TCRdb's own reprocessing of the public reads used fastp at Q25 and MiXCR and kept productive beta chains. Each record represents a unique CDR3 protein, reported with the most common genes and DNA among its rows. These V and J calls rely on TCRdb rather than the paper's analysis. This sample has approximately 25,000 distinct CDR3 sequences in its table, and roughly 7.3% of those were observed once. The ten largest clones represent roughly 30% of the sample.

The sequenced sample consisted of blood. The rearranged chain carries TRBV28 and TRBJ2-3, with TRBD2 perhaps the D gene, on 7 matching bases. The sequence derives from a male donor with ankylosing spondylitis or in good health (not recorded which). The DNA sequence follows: TGTGCCAGCAGTTTATTGCGGGGGCACACAGATACGCAGTATTTT. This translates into CASSLLRGHTDTQYF.